This TCR beta chain was obtained from a study of CD8 T cells in Susac syndrome. CD8+ and CD4+ T cells from blood underwent TCR beta sequencing, which was carried out in a high-throughput format. Relapsing-remitting disease, either stable or active, was present in the treatment-naive patients who were the multiple sclerosis controls. It was negative isolation that provided the CD8+ and CD4+ T cells, whereas TEMRA cells were enriched by FACS. This clonotype was recorded once. RNA in amounts of roughly 0.5 to 1 ug was reverse transcribed with random hexamers. Amplification of TCR beta CDR3 used immunoSEQ multiplex PCR across 54 Vbeta and 13 Jbeta. TCRdb independently ran MiXCR on the immunoSEQ multiplex PCR reads; one entry per CDR3 protein. The sample consists of about 200,000 distinct CDR3 sequences, about 95% of them appearing once. Germline-derived CDR1 and CDR2 are MNHEY and SVGEGT. After removal of 7 bases from V and 5 bases from J, the junction contained 8 bases not matched to a gene. The length of the CDR3 is 14 residues.

The chain links TRBV6-2 or TRBV6-3 to TRBJ2-3; 8 positions match TRBD2. This clonotype originated in a human donor with multiple sclerosis. Sequencing was done on a sample of CD4+ T cells from PBMCs. CDR3 in amino acids: CASTLAGRGDTQYF. The DNA of the CDR3 is TGTGCCAGCACTTTAGCGGGGAGAGGAGATACGCAGTATTTT.